One and the same sample provided the 18 T cell receptor beta chains below, sequenced in a study of T cell repertoires and leukemia-associated antigens. TCRdb used MiXCR to reprocess the 5' RACE reads, holding one entry per CDR3 protein. Among 11,000 or so distinct CDR3 sequences, 40% to 45% were seen once, and the ten largest hold roughly 29%. What these receptors recognize is not known. Sequencing was done on a sample of CD3+ T cells sorted from blood and cultured. All receptors derive from a female donor in good health.

The J gene is TRBJ2-1, the V gene TRBV6-2 or TRBV6-3; D possibly uses TRBD1 or TRBD2 (5 bases each). The CDR3 is made up of 16 amino acids. The V end was cut by 2 bases, the J end by 4 bases, with 15 bases between. Looked up from germline, CDR1 is MNHEY and CDR2 is SVGEGT. CDR3 DNA sequence: TGTGCCAGCAGTTACCCTGACGAGGGGCTTTACAATGAGCAGTTCTTC. Protein sequence: CASSYPDEGLYNEQFF.

The chain couples TRBV27 to TRBJ1-2, with a possible D match to TRBD1 (6 bases). The length of the CDR3 is 13 residues. The ends were cut back, 10 bases at V and 3 bases at J, with 15 bases in the middle. The V gene's germline CDR1 is MNHEY and CDR2 SMNVEV (reference sequence). In DNA, the CDR3 is TGTGCCACCAGGCGAGGGGGGCACTATGGCTACACCTTC. Its protein is CATRRGGHYGYTF.

Remarks on this clonotype: Relative to the germline gene, one junction end is altered; a read error may explain this. V usage is TRBV24-1 and J usage is TRBJ2-3; D possibly matches TRBD1 or TRBD2 (5 bases each). Germline CDR1 and CDR2: KGHDR and SFDVKD. The CDR3 contains 15 residues. CDR3 nucleotides: TGTGACACTAGTGACCCGGGGCAGGGCACAGACACGCAGTATTTT. Its translation: CDTSDPGQGTDTQYF.

V usage is TRBV7-8 and J usage is TRBJ2-5; 7 bases are a match to TRBD1. This CDR3 spans 15 amino acids. Germline CDR1 and CDR2: SGHVS and FQNEAQ. V lost 5 bases, J lost 7 bases, and 13 bases stayed unmatched. The chain's CDR3 is CASSGHRGNLRTQYF. Written as DNA, the CDR3 is TGTGCCAGCAGCGGACACAGGGGAAACCTAAGGACCCAGTACTTC.

This clonotype was seen at least ten times. This rearrangement joins TRBV27 to TRBJ1-1; D unclear. The CDR3 spans 13 residues. Looked up from germline, CDR1 is MNHEY and CDR2 is SMNVEV (reference sequence). The V end lost 3 bases, the J end lost 4 bases, and 9 bases lay between the germline ends. The CDR3 bases are TGTGCCAGCAGTTTCTCGGAGGGCACTGAAGCTTTCTTT. Amino acid sequence: CASSFSEGTEAFF.

This clonotype has more than one count but fewer than ten. The rearrangement joins TRBV4-1 to TRBJ1-5; D is uncertain. The germline V gene encodes CDR1 MGHRA and CDR2 YSYEKL. V was shortened by 0 bases and J by 0 bases, with 6 bases between the two germline ends. This CDR3 spans 15 amino acids. CDR3 residues: CASSQDPDSNQPQHF. For the CDR3, the DNA is TGCGCCAGCAGCCAAGATCCAGATAGCAATCAGCCCCAGCATTTT.

This clonotype was counted a few times. This rearrangement joins TRBV20-1 to TRBJ2-7, with a tentative D call TRBD2 (5 bases). V dropped 2 bases and J dropped 1 base, with 12 bases sitting between them. The germline V gene encodes CDR1 DFQATT and CDR2 SNEGSKA (reference sequence). CDR3 length equals 14 residues. The CDR3 sequence is CSARMRVLSYEQYF. The CDR3 DNA reads as TGCAGTGCTAGAATGAGGGTATTGTCCTACGAGCAGTACTTC.

This chain uses TRBV29-1 with TRBJ1-1, with D possibly TRBD1 on 5 matching bases. Germline-derived CDR1 and CDR2 are SQVTM and ANQGSEA. The CDR3 is made up of 15 amino acids. V was shortened by 2 bases and J by 6 bases, with 19 bases between the two germline ends. This CDR3 is CSVEMGTGDIPEAFF. In DNA form, the CDR3 reads TGCAGCGTTGAAATGGGGACCGGGGATATCCCTGAAGCTTTCTTT.

This sequence joins TRBV18 and TRBJ1-1, with 7 bases identical to TRBD1. CDR1 is KGHSH and CDR2 is LQKENI in the germline V gene. V shed 3 bases, J shed 3 bases, and the junction held 4 bases outside the gene matches. This CDR3 is built from 14 residues. CDR3 DNA: TGTGCCAGCTCACCTAGACAGGGCGACACTGAAGCTTTCTTT. Translation gives CASSPRQGDTEAFF.

A few counts support this clonotype. The CDR3, as DNA: TGCAGTGCCCATAGCGGGAGGGCCTCTGGCGAGCAGTACTTC. Amino acid sequence: CSAHSGRASGEQYF. The chain links TRBV20-1 to TRBJ2-7; 11 nucleotides match TRBD2. The CDR3 runs 14 residues. After removal of 6 bases from V and 6 bases from J, the junction contained 10 bases not matched to a gene. From germline, CDR1 is DFQATT and CDR2 SNEGSKA (reference sequence).

For this clonotype: The junction differs from germline at one of its ends, possibly a read error. This chain joins TRBV9 and TRBJ2-2, with 8 bases matching TRBD2. CDR3 length equals 20 residues. From germline, CDR1 is SGDLS and CDR2 YYNGEE. CDR3 amino acids: CANTLRDGVVSGSVAGELLF. CDR3 DNA: TGTGCCAACACCCTCCGGGACGGCGTCGTCAGCGGGAGCGTGGCCGGGGAGCTGCTTTTT.

Remarks on this clonotype: A junction boundary mismatches the germline segment, possibly from a read error. The CDR3 here is CASSQEREDNSPPHF. Written as DNA, the CDR3 is TGCGCCAGCAGCCAAGAAAGAGAAGACAATTCACCCCCCCACTTT. V usage is TRBV4-3 and J usage is TRBJ1-6, with no clear D. This CDR3 region has 15 residues. CDR1 is LGHNA and CDR2 is YSLEER in the germline V gene.

This clonotype is classed as medium-sized. The chain combines TRBV9 with TRBJ1-2; 8 nucleotides align to TRBD1. The germline V gene encodes CDR1 SGDLS and CDR2 YYNGEE. V lost 3 bases to trimming and J lost 2 bases; unmatched junction nucleotides: 6. The CDR3 spans 15 residues. The CDR3 nucleotides read TGTGCCAGCAGCGCCACGACAGGGGACAACTATGGCTACACCTTC. This gives the protein CASSATTGDNYGYTF.

Concerning this clonotype itself: Germline and junction disagree at one end, which may indicate a read error. The chain is built from TRBV6-6 and TRBJ2-5; possible D gene TRBD2, 7 bases. Germline V lookup: CDR1 MNHNY, CDR2 SVGAGI (reference sequence). This CDR3 comprises 16 residues. The DNA for the CDR3 is TGTGCCAGCAGTTACAAATGGAGGGGGGGGCAAGAGACCCAGCACTTC. This sequence encodes CASSYKWRGGQETQHF.

In regard to this clonotype: Compared with germline, one end of the junction differs, possibly owing to a read error. The chain employs TRBV10-3 and TRBJ2-1; 11 bases agree with TRBD2. The germline gives CDR1 ENHRY, CDR2 SYGVKD. The CDR3 runs to 17 residues. The CDR3 sequence is CAISGGTSGPGADERFF. DNA of the CDR3: TGTGCCATCAGTGGCGGGACTAGCGGCCCCGGGGCGGATGAGCGGTTCTTC.

This clonotype is categorized as large. The J gene is TRBJ1-1, the V gene TRBV6-1, with 8 bases that match TRBD1. Trimming cost V 6 bases and J 0 bases; bases outside gene matches: 6. The CDR3 sequence is 15 residues long. Germline loops: CDR1 MNHNS, CDR2 SASEGT. CDR3 DNA sequence: TGTGCCAGCAGCCCCTGGGGACAGGTGAACACTGAAGCTTTCTTT. Residues: CASSPWGQVNTEAFF.

As concerns this clonotype: A much larger clone sits a single nucleotide away, making a read error possible. The conserved closing phenylalanine or tryptophan is absent in this CDR3, likely reflecting a read error. The chain couples TRBV30 to TRBJ1-5, with TRBD1 matching over 7 bases. The CDR3 spans 14 residues. CDR1 is GTSNPN and CDR2 is SVGIG in the germline V gene (reference sequence). Trimming removed 5 bases from V and 3 bases from J; junction bases left unmatched: 7. The CDR3 spells CAWAAGQYNQPQHS. CDR3 sequence (DNA): TGTGCCTGGGCGGCGGGACAGTACAATCAGCCCCAGCATTCT.

This clonotype ranks as medium-sized. J is TRBJ2-2 and V is TRBV25-1, with 7 positions matching TRBD2. CDR3 size: 17 residues. Germline loops: CDR1 MGHDK, CDR2 SYGVNS. Trimming took 3 bases from V and 6 from J; bases not matched to a gene: 13. The CDR3 coding sequence is TGTGCCAGCAGTGACAAGGGTTCTGGGAGGGCCCCCGGGGAGCTGTTTTTT. Amino acids: CASSDKGSGRAPGELFF.